This T cell receptor (beta chain) was found in a study of Ad26.COV2.S vaccination and SARS-CoV-2 variants. The overall study: In the study, Ad26.COV2.S was injected intramuscularly once, or twice 56 days apart.

Method: immunoSEQ multiplex PCR; TCRdb's copy keeps in-frame clones and lacks some. The sample shows around 400,000 clones, 90% of them seen only once. Germline loops: CDR1 MRHNA, CDR2 SNTAGT. V was trimmed by 5 bases and J by 5 bases, leaving 12 bases between them. The CDR3 is made up of 13 amino acids. The sample's treatment: around 19 received Ad26.COV2.S at low or high dose, single or two shots; about five received placebo; per-sample allocation not given. Each sample was drawn 63 days after the first injection (of vaccine or placebo). The donor's status was that of an adult aged 18-55 years in Boston.

The specimen was peripheral blood, collected in a trial of Ad26.COV2.S vaccine versus placebo. The rearrangement links TRBV6-4 to TRBJ2-5; perhaps TRBD2 as D (5 bases). The receptor was derived from a person aged 18-65 years who received the Ad26.COV2.S COVID-19 vaccine or a placebo. The CDR3 is CASSPRVWETQYF. Written as DNA, the CDR3 is TGTGCCAGCAGTCCGAGGGTCTGGGAGACCCAGTACTTC.